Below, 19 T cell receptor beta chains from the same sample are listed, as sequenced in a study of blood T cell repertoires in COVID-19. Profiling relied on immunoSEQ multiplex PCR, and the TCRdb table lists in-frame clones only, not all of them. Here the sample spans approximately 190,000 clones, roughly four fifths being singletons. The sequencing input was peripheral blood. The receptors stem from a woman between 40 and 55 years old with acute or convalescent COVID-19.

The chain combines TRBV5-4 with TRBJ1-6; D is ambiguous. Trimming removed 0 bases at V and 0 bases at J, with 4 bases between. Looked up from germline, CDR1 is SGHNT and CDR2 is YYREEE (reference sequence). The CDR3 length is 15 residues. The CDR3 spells CASSLASSYNSPLHF. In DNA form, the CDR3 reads TGTGCCAGCAGCTTGGCCAGCTCCTATAATTCACCCCTCCACTTT.

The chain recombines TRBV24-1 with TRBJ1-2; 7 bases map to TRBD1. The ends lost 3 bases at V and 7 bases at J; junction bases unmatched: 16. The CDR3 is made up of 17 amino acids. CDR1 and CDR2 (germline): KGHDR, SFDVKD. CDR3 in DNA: TGTGCCACCAGTGATAGGAGGGGGCGAGCTGGTTTCGCTGGCTACACCTTC. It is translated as CATSDRRGRAGFAGYTF.

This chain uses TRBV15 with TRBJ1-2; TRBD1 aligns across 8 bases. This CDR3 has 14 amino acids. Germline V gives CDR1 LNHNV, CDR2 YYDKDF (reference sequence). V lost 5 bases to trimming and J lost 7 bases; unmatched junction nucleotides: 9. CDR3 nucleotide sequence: TGTGCCACCAGCCATCGGACAGGGAGAAGTGGCTACACCTTC. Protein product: CATSHRTGRSGYTF.

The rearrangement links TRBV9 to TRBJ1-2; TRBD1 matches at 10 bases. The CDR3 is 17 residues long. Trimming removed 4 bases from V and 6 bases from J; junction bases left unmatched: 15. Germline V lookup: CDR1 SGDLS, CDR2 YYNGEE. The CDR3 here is CASSILNPGTGVDGYTF. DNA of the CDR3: TGTGCCAGCAGCATACTCAACCCCGGGACAGGGGTGGATGGCTACACCTTC.

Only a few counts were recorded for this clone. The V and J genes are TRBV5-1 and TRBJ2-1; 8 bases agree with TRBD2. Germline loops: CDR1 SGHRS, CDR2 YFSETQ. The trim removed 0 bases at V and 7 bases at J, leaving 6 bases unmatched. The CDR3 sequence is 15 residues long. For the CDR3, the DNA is TGCGCCAGCAGCTTGGCTCCAGCGGGAGAGAATGAGCAGTTCTTC. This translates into CASSLAPAGENEQFF.

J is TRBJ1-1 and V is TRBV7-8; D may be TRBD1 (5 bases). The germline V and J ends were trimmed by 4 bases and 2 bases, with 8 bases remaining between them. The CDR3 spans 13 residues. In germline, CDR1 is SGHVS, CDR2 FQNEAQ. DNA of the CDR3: TGTGCCAGCAGCTACGACAGAAACACTGAAGCTTTCTTT. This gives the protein CASSYDRNTEAFF. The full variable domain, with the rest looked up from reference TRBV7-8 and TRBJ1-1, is GAGVSQSPRYKVAKRGQDVALRCDPISGHVSLFWYQQALGQGPEFLTYFQNEAQLDKSGLPSDRFFAERPEGSVSTLKIQRTQQEDSAVYLCASSYDRNTEAFFGQGTRLTVV.

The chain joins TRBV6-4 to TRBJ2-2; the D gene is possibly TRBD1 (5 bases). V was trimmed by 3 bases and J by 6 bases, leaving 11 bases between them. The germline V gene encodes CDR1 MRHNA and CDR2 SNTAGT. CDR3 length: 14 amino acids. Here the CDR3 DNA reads TGTGCCAGCAGTGAGAACCCAGGGTCCGGGGAGCTGTTTTTT. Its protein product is CASSENPGSGELFF.

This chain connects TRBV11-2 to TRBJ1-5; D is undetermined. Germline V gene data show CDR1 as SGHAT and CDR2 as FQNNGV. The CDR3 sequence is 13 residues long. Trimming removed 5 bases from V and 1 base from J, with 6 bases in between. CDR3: CASSLRSNQPQHF. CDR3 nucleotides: TGTGCCAGCAGCCTACGGAGCAATCAGCCCCAGCATTTT.

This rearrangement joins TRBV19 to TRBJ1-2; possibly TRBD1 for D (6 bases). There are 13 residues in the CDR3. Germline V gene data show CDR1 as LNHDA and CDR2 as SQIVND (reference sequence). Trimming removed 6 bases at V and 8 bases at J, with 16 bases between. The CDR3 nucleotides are TGTGCCAGTAGCTTTTCCTCAGGGGTCGGCTACACCTTC. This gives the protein CASSFSSGVGYTF.

Written as DNA, the CDR3 is TGTGCCAGCAGTGAAGATGGGGGACAGAAGAATCAGCCCCAGCATTTT. Amino acids: CASSEDGGQKNQPQHF. The rearrangement uses TRBV6-1 and TRBJ1-5, with 7 nucleotides matching TRBD1. Germline CDR1 and CDR2: MNHNS and SASEGT. V shed 1 base and J 4 bases; nucleotides not matched to a gene: 7. CDR3 length: 16 residues.

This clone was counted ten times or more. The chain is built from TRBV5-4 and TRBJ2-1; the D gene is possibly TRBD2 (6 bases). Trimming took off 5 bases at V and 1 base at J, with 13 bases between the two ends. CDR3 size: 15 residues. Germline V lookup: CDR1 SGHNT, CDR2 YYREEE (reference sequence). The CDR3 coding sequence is TGTGCCAGCAGGCCGGGACTTCCTTCCTACAATGAGCAGTTCTTC. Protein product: CASRPGLPSYNEQFF.

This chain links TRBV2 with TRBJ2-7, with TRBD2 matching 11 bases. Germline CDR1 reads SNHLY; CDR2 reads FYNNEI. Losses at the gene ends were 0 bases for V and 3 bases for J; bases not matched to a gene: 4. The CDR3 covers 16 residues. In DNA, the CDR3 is TGTGCCAGCAGTGAAGCGCAAACTAGCGGGAGCTACGAGCAGTACTTC. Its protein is CASSEAQTSGSYEQYF.

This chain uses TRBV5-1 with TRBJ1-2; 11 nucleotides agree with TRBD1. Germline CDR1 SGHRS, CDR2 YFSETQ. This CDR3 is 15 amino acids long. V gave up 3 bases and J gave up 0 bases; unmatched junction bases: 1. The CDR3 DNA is TGCGCCAGCAGCTCGGGACAGGGGGCTAACTATGGCTACACCTTC. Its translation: CASSSGQGANYGYTF.

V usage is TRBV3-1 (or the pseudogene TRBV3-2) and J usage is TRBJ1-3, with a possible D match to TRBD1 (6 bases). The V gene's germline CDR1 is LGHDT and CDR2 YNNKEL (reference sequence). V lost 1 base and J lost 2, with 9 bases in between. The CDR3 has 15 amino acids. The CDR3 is CASSQGSGAGNTIYF. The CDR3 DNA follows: TGTGCCAGCAGCCAAGGTTCAGGGGCTGGAAACACCATATATTTT.

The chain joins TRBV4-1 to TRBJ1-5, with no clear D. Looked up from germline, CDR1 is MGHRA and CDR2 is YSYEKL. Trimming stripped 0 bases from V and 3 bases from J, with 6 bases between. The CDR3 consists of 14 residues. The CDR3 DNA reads TGCGCCAGCAGCCAAGATAACAACAATCAGCCCCAGCATTTT. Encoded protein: CASSQDNNNQPQHF.

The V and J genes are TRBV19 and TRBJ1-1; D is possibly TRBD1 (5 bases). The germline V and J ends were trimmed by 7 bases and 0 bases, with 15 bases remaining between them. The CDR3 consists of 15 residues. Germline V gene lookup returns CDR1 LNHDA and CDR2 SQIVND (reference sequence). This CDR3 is CASIPGGVVNTEAFF. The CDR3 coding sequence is TGTGCCAGTATCCCCGGGGGGGTTGTGAACACTGAAGCTTTCTTT.

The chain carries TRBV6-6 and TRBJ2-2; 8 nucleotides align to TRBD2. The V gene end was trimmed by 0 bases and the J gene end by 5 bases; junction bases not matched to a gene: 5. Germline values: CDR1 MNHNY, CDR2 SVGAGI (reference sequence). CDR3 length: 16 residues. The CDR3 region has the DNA TGTGCCAGCAGTTACTCCGCGGGGGGTCTAACCGGGGAGCTGTTTTTT. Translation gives CASSYSAGGLTGELFF.

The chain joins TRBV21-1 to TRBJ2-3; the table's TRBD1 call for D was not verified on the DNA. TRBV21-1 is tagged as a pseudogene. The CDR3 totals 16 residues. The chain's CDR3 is CASSRDRVKYADTQYF. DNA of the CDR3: TGTGCCAGCAGCAGAGACAGGGTCAAATATGCAGATACGCAGTATTTT.

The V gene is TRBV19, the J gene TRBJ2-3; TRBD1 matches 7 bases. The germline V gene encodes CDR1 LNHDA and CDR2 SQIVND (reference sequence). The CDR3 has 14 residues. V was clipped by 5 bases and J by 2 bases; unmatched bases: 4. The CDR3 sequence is CASSVRGLTDTQYF. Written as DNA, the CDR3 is TGTGCCAGTAGTGTTAGGGGGCTCACAGATACGCAGTATTTT.